This T cell receptor (beta chain) was captured by sequencing in a study of blood T cell repertoires in COVID-19. Study as a whole: Samples representing acute and convalescent COVID-19 were sourced from the United States, Italy and Spain. T cells, B-cell-depleted T cells, or PBMCs supplied cDNA or gDNA.

This CDR3 is built from 18 residues. Germline assignment: CDR1 LGHNA and CDR2 YNFKEQ. Between the trimmed V and J ends, which lost 0 bases and 0 bases, there was a span of 15 bases. Original methodology: Amplification of reference gene primers provided the estimated nucleated cell counts. Clones were sequenced by immunoSEQ multiplex PCR, and TCRdb holds only the in-frame ones, with some missing. From that table come the V and J calls and clone size; the DNA was used to work out D and trimming. Here the sample spans 95,000 to 150,000 clones, around four fifths being singletons. The genes are TRBV4-2 and TRBJ1-5; D call uncertain. Source material: peripheral blood. The receptor was derived from a man between 60 and 75 years old with acute or convalescent COVID-19. CDR3 bases: TGTGCCAGCAGCCAAGATCCCCGGAGAGGACTTAGCAATCAGCCCCAGCATTTT. It encodes CASSQDPRRGLSNQPQHF.